This T cell receptor beta chain is from a study of T-cell memory formation after mild COVID-19. Overall study results and limits: Later expanders leaned toward CD4+, whereas clones contracting from day 15 to 85 were balanced CD4/CD8.

The trim removed 4 bases at V and 3 bases at J, leaving 6 bases unmatched. The CDR3 runs 14 residues. CDR1 is SEHNR, CDR2 FQNEAQ, per germline (reference sequence). In its sample, this clonotype was seen many times. Its matching antigen is unknown. TCRdb processed the 5' RACE reads anew with MiXCR; each CDR3 protein has one entry. The sample shows about 440,000 distinct CDR3 sequences, 20% of them seen only once. The chain recombines TRBV7-9 with TRBJ2-7; 7 bases are a match to TRBD2. The receptor comes from an adult woman who had mild COVID-19 (a few samples of this study predate the infection). Cell type and time point are not known. The sample consisted of PBMCs or a T cell subset sorted from them (not recorded which). The CDR3 region is CASSSGTNDYEQYF. The CDR3 DNA reads as TGTGCCAGCAGCTCCGGGACTAACGACTACGAGCAGTACTTC.